The TCR beta chain described here comes from a study of cytomegalovirus exposure and HLA in healthy donors. The V gene's germline CDR1 is MNHNS and CDR2 SASEGT. The CDR3 contains 15 residues. Trimming left V 7 bases short and J 1 base short, with 14 bases between. Concerning this clone: The antigen remains unidentified.

Whole-study findings and limits: There was a cluster of highly shared sequence variants that was likely a sequencing artifact.

The PCR contained 60 Vbeta and 13 Jbeta primers. Only in-frame clones appear in the TCRdb table, and some are missing; sequencing was by immunoSEQ multiplex PCR. This sample has fewer than 90,000 clones, with just under 80% found just once. The chain recombines TRBV6-1 with TRBJ1-5, with no clear D. The specimen was PBMCs. This sequence was found in a male donor in good health and CMV-seropositive. The CDR3 protein is CASTERSRSNQPQHF. CDR3 nucleotides: TGTGCCAGCACCGAACGGAGCCGCAGCAATCAGCCCCAGCATTTT.